The sample holds one count of the clone carrying this T cell receptor beta chain. Its antigen is not known. This specimen comes from a study of cytomegalovirus exposure and HLA in healthy donors. Turning to the study itself: Samples from HLA-typed donors yielded 65 million to 85 million unique TCRs in an early data release.

Broader study findings: A later analysis linked around 15,000 TCR beta sequences to HLA alleles at 0.05 false discovery rate. A few V segments could not be told apart, such as TRBV6-2 and TRBV6-3, and were left out. A later analysis linked a missense variant in DCLRE1C to the trimming of TCR beta V and J genes.

The length of the CDR3 is 15 residues. Germline CDR1 reads LNHNV; CDR2 reads YYDKDF (reference sequence). V trimming: 0 bases; J trimming: 10 bases; junction bases outside the gene matches: 9. Primers for the PCR totalled 60 Vbeta and 13 Jbeta. Assay used: immunoSEQ multiplex PCR; TCRdb lists only in-frame clones, some missing. The sample carries some 190,000 clones, roughly three quarters recorded once. The sequence came from a woman between 50 and 59 years old in good health and CMV-seronegative. This chain joins TRBV15 and TRBJ2-1; 7 nucleotides align to TRBD2. The sample comprised PBMCs. CDR3 sequence (DNA): TGTGCCACCAGCAGAGATCCCGGCCGCGGGGGAGAGCAGTTCTTC. Translated, it gives CATSRDPGRGGEQFF. Full variable domain (remainder filled in from reference TRBV15 and TRBJ2-1): DAMVIQNPRYQVTQFGKPVTLSCSQTLNHNVMYWYQQKSSQAPKLLFHYYDKDFNNEADTPDNFQSRRPNTSFCFLDIRSPGLGDTAMYLCATSRDPGRGGEQFFGPGTRLTVL.